The sequence of this TCR beta chain was determined in a study of identical twins. The study, taken as a whole, reports: Without tracking the same donors, conclusions rested on cross-sectional statistical analysis. Twin-shared out-of-frame alpha sequences were enriched for low generation probability.

Germline V gene sequence: CDR1 SQVTM, CDR2 ANQGSEA. Deletions cut 2 bases from V and 4 bases from J, with 11 bases between. The CDR3 consists of 13 residues. Among all donors, each was a healthy Caucasian. cDNA carried unique molecular identifiers, and a universal primer site was added by template switching. TCRdb called the 5' RACE reads again in MiXCR, with one record for every CDR3 protein. Here the sample spans 450,000 or so distinct CDR3 sequences, 13% to 15% being singletons. A few counts support this clonotype. Its antigen is undetermined. The same data also contributed to another study, on yellow fever vaccine responses in identical twins.

The specimen sequenced was CD4+ T cells sorted from blood. The source of this sequence is a woman younger than 35 in good health. The chain has TRBV29-1 and TRBJ2-5; a possible D gene is TRBD1 (6 bases). Written as DNA, the CDR3 is TGCAGCGTTGAAAACAGGGACCGAGAGACCCAGTACTTC. Translating gives CSVENRDRETQYF.